The subject of this entry is one T cell receptor (beta chain). The data belong to a study of shared clonotypes between healthy human individuals. The germline V gene has CDR1 SGHRS and CDR2 YFSETQ. The trim removed 5 bases at V and 5 bases at J, leaving 10 bases unmatched. This CDR3 comprises 14 residues. Produced via immunoSEQ multiplex PCR; TCRdb's table is partial and in-frame only. The repertoire holds under 2.5 million clones, with 92% as singletons. The origin of this receptor is a man between 18 and 35 years old in good health. Some clones in this sample may be carry-over from other donors' samples. The chain has TRBV5-1 and TRBJ2-7; 7 nucleotides agree with TRBD2. The sequenced sample consisted of naive CD4+ T cells from PBMCs. Subset reported: CD45RA+ positively selected. The CDR3 loop reads CASRSDPAGDEQYF. In DNA form, the CDR3 reads TGCGCCAGCAGGAGTGACCCCGCGGGAGACGAGCAGTACTTC.